Following are 5 T cell receptor beta chains from one sample sequenced in a study of cytotoxic CD8 clonotypes in ibrutinib-treated CLL. TCRdb keeps only in-frame clones here, not all; method: immunoSEQ multiplex PCR. The table lists about 150,000 clones, 60% to 85% of them singletons. The sample in question was PBMCs, obtained after 24 months of ibrutinib treatment. The origin of the receptors is a human donor with chronic lymphocytic leukemia.

This chain joins TRBV11-3 and TRBJ2-1; 10 nucleotides align to TRBD1. This CDR3 is built from 14 residues. Looked up from germline, CDR1 is SGHNT and CDR2 is YENEEA. The trim removed 4 bases at V and 5 bases at J, leaving 2 bases unmatched. CDR3 coding DNA: TGTGCCAGCAGCTCGGGGACAGGGGACAATGAGCAGTTCTTC. This gives the protein CASSSGTGDNEQFF.

This clone was observed a handful of times. This chain joins TRBV7-3 and TRBJ2-1; the match to TRBD2 covers 11 bases. The CDR3 consists of 18 residues. Germline V gene sequence: CDR1 SGHTA, CDR2 FQGTGA. J lost 12 bases, V lost 3 bases, and 19 bases had no gene match. The chain's CDR3 is CASSFGGLAGGLGVGQFF. In DNA form, the CDR3 reads TGTGCCAGCAGCTTTGGGGGCCTAGCGGGAGGACTGGGAGTCGGGCAGTTCTTC.

V gene TRBV4-3 combines with J gene TRBJ2-2; D remains ambiguous. The V end lost 3 bases, the J end lost 4 bases, and 3 bases lay between the germline ends. The CDR3 runs to 12 residues. Germline-derived CDR1 and CDR2 are LGHNA and YSLEER. CDR3 coding DNA: TGCGCCAGCAGCCATACCACCGGGGAGCTGTTTTTT. This sequence encodes CASSHTTGELFF.

The rearrangement uses TRBV18 and TRBJ2-1; 9 bases agree with TRBD1. CDR3 length: 16 amino acids. Trimming removed 3 bases from V and 0 bases from J; junction bases left unmatched: 3. Germline assignment: CDR1 KGHSH and CDR2 LQKENI. The CDR3 protein is CASSPDRGSSYNEQFF. CDR3 coding DNA: TGTGCCAGCTCACCCGACAGGGGGAGCTCCTACAATGAGCAGTTCTTC.

The rearrangement links TRBV7-3 to TRBJ1-1; 7 positions match TRBD1. Germline V gene lookup returns CDR1 SGHTA and CDR2 FQGTGA. V trimming: 5 bases; J trimming: 4 bases; junction bases outside the gene matches: 10. The CDR3 has 15 amino acids. DNA of the CDR3: TGTGCCAGCAGCCCTACAGGGGCGTCGGGCACTGAAGCTTTCTTT. Its translation is CASSPTGASGTEAFF.